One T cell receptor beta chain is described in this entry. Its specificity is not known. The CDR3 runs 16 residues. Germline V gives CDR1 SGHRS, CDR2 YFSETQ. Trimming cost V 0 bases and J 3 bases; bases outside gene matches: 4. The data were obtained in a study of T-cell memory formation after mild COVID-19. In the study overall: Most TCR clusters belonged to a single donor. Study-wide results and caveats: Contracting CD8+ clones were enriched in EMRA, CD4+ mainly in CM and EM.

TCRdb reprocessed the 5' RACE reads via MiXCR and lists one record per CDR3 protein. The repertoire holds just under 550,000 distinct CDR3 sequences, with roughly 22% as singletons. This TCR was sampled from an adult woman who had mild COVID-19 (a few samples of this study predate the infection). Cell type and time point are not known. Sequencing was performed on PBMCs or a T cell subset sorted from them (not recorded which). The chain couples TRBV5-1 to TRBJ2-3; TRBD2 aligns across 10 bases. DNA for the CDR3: TGCGCCAGCAGCTTGGGGTCGGGACTAGCGACAGATACGCAGTATTTT. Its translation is CASSLGSGLATDTQYF.